This T cell receptor beta chain comes out of a study of blood T cells in healthy people across ages. Study-level points and caveats: Fewer expanded clones and more diversity marked long-lived versus aged donors.

Germline V gives CDR1 MDHEN, CDR2 SYDVKM. The V gene lost 3 bases and the J gene lost 5 bases, with 13 bases spanning the gap. The CDR3 is 14 residues long. Primers used in a second PCR of about 6 to 11 cycles were a sample-barcoded 5' primer and a J-beta primer mix. A tag from a template-switch adaptor with 12 random nucleotides marked each cDNA molecule. TCRdb processed the 5' RACE reads anew with MiXCR; each CDR3 protein has one entry. The sample consists of about a million distinct CDR3 sequences, about 51% of them appearing once. Every donor gave ten milliliters of peripheral blood. The count of this clonotype is one. Its antigen is unidentified.

This clonotype was sampled from a woman aged 55-70 years in good health. Sequencing used blood. The V gene is TRBV28, the J gene TRBJ1-2; D unclear. CDR3 region: CASSLNRALYGYTF. The CDR3 DNA reads as TGTGCCAGCAGTTTGAATCGGGCTTTATATGGCTACACCTTC.